This T cell receptor (beta chain) is drawn from a study of CD8 T cells in Susac syndrome. Whole-study results and caveats: The study conceded that its TCR sequencing and HLA analysis involved relatively few individuals.

Random hexamers primed reverse transcription of about 0.45 to 1 ug RNA. TCRdb analysed the immunoSEQ multiplex PCR reads with MiXCR anew, one entry per CDR3 protein. There are 150,000 to 200,000 distinct CDR3 sequences in the sample; roughly 91% occur only once, and 0.087% lies in the top ten. CDR1 is MNHNY and CDR2 is SVGAGI in the germline V gene (reference sequence). This CDR3 is built from 13 residues. The V gene lost 6 bases and the J gene lost 4 bases, with 12 bases spanning the gap. A note on this clonotype: Its antigen is still unknown.

The chain is built from TRBV6-6 and TRBJ1-2; TRBD1 might be the D (6 bases). The material sequenced was CD4+ T cells from PBMCs. The sequence was collected from a human donor with Susac syndrome. The chain's CDR3 is CASRPGASYGYTF. Here the CDR3 DNA reads TGTGCCAGCAGACCAGGGGCCTCCTATGGCTACACCTTC.